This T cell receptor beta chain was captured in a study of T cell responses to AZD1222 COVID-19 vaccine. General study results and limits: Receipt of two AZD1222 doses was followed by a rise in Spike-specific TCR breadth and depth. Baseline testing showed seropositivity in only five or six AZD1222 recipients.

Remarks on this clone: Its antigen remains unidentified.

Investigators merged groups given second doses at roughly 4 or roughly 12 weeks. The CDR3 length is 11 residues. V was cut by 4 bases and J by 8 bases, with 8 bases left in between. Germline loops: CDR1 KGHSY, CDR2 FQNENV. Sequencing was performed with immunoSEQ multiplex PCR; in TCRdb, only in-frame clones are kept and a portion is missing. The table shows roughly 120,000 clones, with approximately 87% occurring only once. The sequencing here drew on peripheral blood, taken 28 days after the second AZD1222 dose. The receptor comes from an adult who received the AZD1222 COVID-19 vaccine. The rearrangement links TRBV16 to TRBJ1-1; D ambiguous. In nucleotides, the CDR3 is TGTGCCAGCAGCCGATCCGGGGAAGCTTTCTTT. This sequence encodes CASSRSGEAFF.